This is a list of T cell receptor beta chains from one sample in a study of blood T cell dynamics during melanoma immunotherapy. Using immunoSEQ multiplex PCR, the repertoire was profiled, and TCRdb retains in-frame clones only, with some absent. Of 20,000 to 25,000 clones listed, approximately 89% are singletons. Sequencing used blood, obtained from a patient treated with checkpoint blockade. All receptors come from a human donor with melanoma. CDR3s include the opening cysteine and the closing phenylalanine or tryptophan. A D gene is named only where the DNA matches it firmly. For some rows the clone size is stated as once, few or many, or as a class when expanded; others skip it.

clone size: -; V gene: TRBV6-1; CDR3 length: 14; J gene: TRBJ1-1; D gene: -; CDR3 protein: CASSEGRMNTEAFF; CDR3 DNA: TGTGCCAGCAGTGAAGGCCGGATGAACACTGAAGCTTTCTTT
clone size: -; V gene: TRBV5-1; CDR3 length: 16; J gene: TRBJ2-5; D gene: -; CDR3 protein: CASSSGGRGERETQYF; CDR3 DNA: TGCGCCAGCAGCTCGGGAGGCAGGGGCGAAAGGGAGACCCAGTACTTC
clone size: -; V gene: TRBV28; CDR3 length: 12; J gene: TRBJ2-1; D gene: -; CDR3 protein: CASAGGPTEQFF; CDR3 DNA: TGTGCCAGCGCAGGAGGGCCGACCGAGCAGTTCTTC
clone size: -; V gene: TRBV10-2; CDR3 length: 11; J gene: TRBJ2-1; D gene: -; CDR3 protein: CASSEISGQFF; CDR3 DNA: TGCGCCAGCAGTGAAATCAGTGGGCAGTTCTTC
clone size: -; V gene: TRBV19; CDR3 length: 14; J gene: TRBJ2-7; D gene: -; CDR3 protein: CASSPNLGAGEQYF; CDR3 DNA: TGTGCCAGTAGTCCTAATCTTGGGGCAGGCGAGCAGTACTTC
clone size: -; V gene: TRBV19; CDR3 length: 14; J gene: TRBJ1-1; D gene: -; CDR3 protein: CASSKDRGNTEAFF; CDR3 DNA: TGTGCCAGTAGTAAGGACAGAGGGAACACTGAAGCTTTCTTT
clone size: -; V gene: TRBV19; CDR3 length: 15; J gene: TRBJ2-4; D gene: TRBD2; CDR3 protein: CASSMEVAGGPIPYF; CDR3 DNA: TGTGCCAGTAGTATGGAGGTAGCGGGGGGGCCCATTCCGTACTTC
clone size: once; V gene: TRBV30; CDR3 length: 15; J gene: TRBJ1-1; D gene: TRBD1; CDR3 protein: CAWSGMTGGVTEAFF; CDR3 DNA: TGTGCCTGGAGTGGGATGACAGGGGGCGTTACTGAAGCTTTCTTT
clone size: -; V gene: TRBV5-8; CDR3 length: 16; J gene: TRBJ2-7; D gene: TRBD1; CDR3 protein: CASSEGQGSSYYEQYF; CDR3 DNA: TGTGCCAGCAGCGAGGGACAGGGGTCTTCCTACTACGAGCAGTACTTC
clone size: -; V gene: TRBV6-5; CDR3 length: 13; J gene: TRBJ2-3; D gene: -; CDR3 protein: CASSKQYTDTQYF; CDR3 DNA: TGTGCCAGCAGTAAACAATACACAGATACGCAGTATTTT
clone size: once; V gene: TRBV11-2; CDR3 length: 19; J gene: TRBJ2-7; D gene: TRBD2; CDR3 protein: CASSLAGGRGSGSVYEQYF; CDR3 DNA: TGTGCCAGCAGCTTAGCTGGAGGACGGGGTAGCGGGAGTGTATATGAGCAGTACTTC
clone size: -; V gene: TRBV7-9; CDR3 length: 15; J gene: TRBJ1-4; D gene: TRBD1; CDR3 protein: CASSPRTGGDEKLFF; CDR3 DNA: TGTGCCAGCAGCCCCAGGACAGGGGGCGATGAAAAACTGTTTTTT
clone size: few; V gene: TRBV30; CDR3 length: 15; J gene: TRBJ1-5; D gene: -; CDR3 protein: CAWRRLEGGNQPQHF; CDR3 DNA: TGTGCCTGGAGGAGGTTGGAGGGTGGCAATCAGCCCCAGCATTTT